These 17 T cell receptor beta chains originate from one sample sequenced in a study of cytomegalovirus exposure and HLA in healthy donors. Use of 60 Vbeta and 13 Jbeta primers characterized the PCR. Sequencing was performed with immunoSEQ multiplex PCR; in TCRdb, only in-frame clones are kept and a portion is missing. The data hold some 99,000 clones, with 73% observed a single time. Sequenced: PBMCs. The source of these receptors is a man aged 40-50 years in good health and CMV-seronegative.

The chain joins TRBV9 to TRBJ2-6; possibly TRBD2 for D (6 bases). The CDR3 loop spans 20 amino acids. Germline V gene data show CDR1 as SGDLS and CDR2 as YYNGEE. Trimming cost V 3 bases and J 0 bases, with 22 bases left between them. CDR3 in DNA: TGTGCCAGCAGCGGCAGAGCTCTGGTAGCGGCCTACTCTGGGGCCAACGTCCTGACTTTC. This gives the protein CASSGRALVAAYSGANVLTF.

For the CDR3, the DNA is TGTGCCAGCAGTTTGGGCAGGGGTCGTTACAATGAGCAGTTCTTC. Protein: CASSLGRGRYNEQFF. This rearrangement joins TRBV28 to TRBJ2-1; a weak D match, TRBD1 (6 bases). With 3 bases removed from V and 4 bases from J, the gap between germline ends came to 13 bases. The CDR3 runs to 15 residues. Germline CDR1 and CDR2: MDHEN and SYDVKM.

V usage is TRBV28 and J usage is TRBJ2-1; 8 nucleotides agree with TRBD2. This CDR3 is 17 amino acids long. V trimming: 5 bases; J trimming: 7 bases; junction bases outside the gene matches: 16. Germline V gene lookup returns CDR1 MDHEN and CDR2 SYDVKM. The CDR3: CASSPRRGALSRNEQFF. DNA for the CDR3: TGTGCCAGCAGTCCCCGGCGGGGGGCGCTTTCTCGGAATGAGCAGTTCTTC. The variable domain in full, with the rest retrieved from reference TRBV28 and TRBJ2-1, is DVKVTQSSRYLVKRTGEKVFLECVQDMDHENMFWYRQDPGLGLRLIYFSYDVKMKEKGDIPEGYSVSREKKERFSLILESASTNQTSMYLCASSPRRGALSRNEQFFGPGTRLTVL.

The rearrangement links TRBV29-1 to TRBJ1-1; D unclear. Germline-derived CDR1 and CDR2 are SQVTM and ANQGSEA. V lost 6 bases to trimming and J lost 7 bases, with 24 bases between them. The CDR3 runs to 15 residues. Here the CDR3 DNA reads TGCAGCGTCCCCGCCGCGGGGTCCCTCCTCAGTGAAGCTTTCTTT. Translated, it gives CSVPAAGSLLSEAFF.

This chain connects TRBV4-3 to TRBJ2-3; no clear D. Germline-derived CDR1 and CDR2 are LGHNA and YSLEER. Trimming removed 0 bases from V and 2 bases from J, with 6 bases in between. The CDR3 length is 14 residues. Here the CDR3 reads CASSQDDITDTQYF. The CDR3 nucleotides read TGCGCCAGCAGCCAAGATGACATCACAGATACGCAGTATTTT.

The V gene is TRBV27, the J gene TRBJ2-5, with unresolved D. The CDR3 runs to 14 residues. Trimming took 2 bases from V and 2 from J, leaving 9 bases between them. Germline CDR1 and CDR2: MNHEY and SMNVEV (reference sequence). The CDR3 sequence: CASSLTVRQETQYF. As DNA, the CDR3 is TGTGCCAGCAGTTTAACTGTCAGGCAAGAGACCCAGTACTTC.

The gene calls are TRBV6-5 and TRBJ2-3; maybe TRBD2 (6 bases). The CDR3 is made up of 15 amino acids. V gave up 2 bases and J gave up 4 bases, with 13 bases separating them. Germline assignment: CDR1 MNHEY and CDR2 SVGAGI. CDR3 amino acids: CASSYRGGDADTQYF. In DNA, the CDR3 is TGTGCCAGCAGTTACAGGGGCGGGGATGCAGATACGCAGTATTTT.

This clone was seen once. The V call is TRBV5-4, the J call TRBJ2-7; 10 nucleotides align to TRBD2. The V gene's germline CDR1 is SGHNT and CDR2 YYREEE (reference sequence). The CDR3 runs 15 residues. Losses at the gene ends were 2 bases for V and 4 bases for J; bases not matched to a gene: 6. DNA for the CDR3: TGTGCCAGCAGCTTTGGAACTAGCGGGGTTTACGAGCAGTACTTC. Protein: CASSFGTSGVYEQYF.

This clone was counted a few times. This chain joins TRBV7-9 and TRBJ1-1; D perhaps matches TRBD1 (6 bases). Germline loops: CDR1 SEHNR, CDR2 FQNEAQ (reference sequence). V was pared by 5 bases and J by 5 bases, with 18 bases between. There are 15 residues in the CDR3. Here the CDR3 DNA reads TGTGCCAGCAGCCCGATGGCCGGGGGGCGGACTGAAGCTTTCTTT. It encodes CASSPMAGGRTEAFF. The full variable domain, its missing parts supplied by reference TRBV7-9 and TRBJ1-1, is DTGVSQNPRHKITKRGQNVTFRCDPISEHNRLYWYRQTLGQGPEFLTYFQNEAQLEKSRLLSDRFSAERPKGSFSTLEIQRTEQGDSAMYLCASSPMAGGRTEAFFGQGTRLTVV.

J is TRBJ1-1 and V is TRBV19; 8 nucleotides match TRBD1. CDR3 length: 14 amino acids. CDR1 and CDR2 (germline): LNHDA, SQIVND (reference sequence). V shed 4 bases and J 3 bases; nucleotides not matched to a gene: 4. DNA for the CDR3: TGTGCCAGTAGTACCAGGGGGCTTGACACTGAAGCTTTCTTT. This gives the protein CASSTRGLDTEAFF.

This clone came up a few times. The V call is TRBV4-3, the J call TRBJ1-2; the D is unclear. Germline V CDR1 and CDR2: LGHNA, YSLEER. Trimming left V 1 base short and J 2 bases short, with 8 bases between. There are 14 residues in the CDR3. CDR3 protein: CASSQGATNYGYTF. Written as DNA, the CDR3 is TGCGCCAGCAGCCAAGGGGCCACGAACTATGGCTACACCTTC.

As to this clone: At one of its ends the junction is not consistent with the germline gene, which may arise from a read error. V gene TRBV9 combines with J gene TRBJ1-2, with D uncertain. Germline CDR1 SGDLS, CDR2 YYNGEE. This CDR3 has 17 residues. For the CDR3, the DNA is TGTGCCAGCAGCCCAGCGCCGGGGTATACGACTAACTATGGCTACCCCTTC. Translation: CASSPAPGYTTNYGYPF.

There are a few counts of this clone. The chain recombines TRBV27 with TRBJ2-1, with unresolved D. Germline V gene data show CDR1 as MNHEY and CDR2 as SMNVEV (reference sequence). This CDR3 comprises 14 residues. V shed 5 bases and J shed 5 bases, with 13 bases lying between them. The DNA of the CDR3 is TGTGCCAGCAGTCTCCTAGAGACCCACAATGAGCAGTTCTTC. It codes for CASSLLETHNEQFF.

The chain uses TRBV7-6 and TRBJ1-2; tentative D call: TRBD1 (6 bases). Looked up from germline, CDR1 is SGHVS and CDR2 is FNYEAQ. This CDR3 has 14 residues. The ends were cut back, 1 base at V and 8 bases at J, with 14 bases in the middle. The CDR3 sequence is CASSLGTEGAGYTF. CDR3 in DNA: TGTGCCAGCAGCTTAGGGACAGAAGGGGCGGGCTACACCTTC.

The CDR3 DNA reads as TGTGCCAGTAGTATAGCCCAGTCCGGCAATCAGCCCCAGCATTTT. Protein: CASSIAQSGNQPQHF. The chain is built from TRBV19 and TRBJ1-5; no firm D call. Trimming left V 1 base short and J 2 bases short, with 9 bases between. The CDR3 has 15 amino acids. Germline values: CDR1 LNHDA, CDR2 SQIVND (reference sequence).

The chain combines TRBV5-5 with TRBJ2-5; 8 bases fit TRBD1. Per germline, CDR1 SGHKS and CDR2 YYEKEE (reference sequence). This CDR3 contains 17 residues. J gave up 2 bases and V 0 bases, and 9 bases lay outside the gene matches. The chain's CDR3 is CASSLGSGGAKQETQYF. For the CDR3, the DNA is TGTGCCAGCAGCTTGGGGTCAGGGGGCGCGAAACAAGAGACCCAGTACTTC. Based on the CDR3 plus reference TRBV5-5 and TRBJ2-5, the full variable domain is DAGVTQSPTHLIKTRGQQVTLRCSPISGHKSVSWYQQVLGQGPQFIFQYYEKEERGRGNFPDRFSARQFPNYSSELNVNALLLGDSALYLCASSLGSGGAKQETQYFGPGTRLLVL.

The gene calls are TRBV10-1 and TRBJ1-3; TRBD1 matches at 7 bases. Germline assignment: CDR1 WNHNN and CDR2 SYGVQD (reference sequence). Trimming took 2 bases from V and 4 from J; bases not matched to a gene: 5. This CDR3 has 15 amino acids. CDR3 loop: CASSEGPGGGNTIYF. CDR3 nucleotides: TGCGCCAGCAGTGAGGGGCCAGGGGGAGGAAACACCATATATTTT.